This TCR beta chain is drawn from a study of T cell responses to AZD1222 COVID-19 vaccine. Study-level results: In the spike-specific TCR repertoire, nearly half reportedly target unmutated variant regions.

This clone was counted once. No antigen is known for it. This table comes from immunoSEQ multiplex PCR, and its TCRdb copy is limited to in-frame clones, with some not included. The sample carries 150,000 to 180,000 clones, 90% recorded once. V lost 2 bases to trimming and J lost 1 base; unmatched junction nucleotides: 6. This CDR3 is built from 16 residues. Per germline, CDR1 SEHNR and CDR2 FQNEAQ (reference sequence). This clonotype originated in an adult who received the AZD1222 COVID-19 vaccine. This chain joins TRBV7-9 and TRBJ1-1; the match to TRBD1 covers 8 bases. Sequenced material: peripheral blood, taken 28 days after the second AZD1222 dose. The CDR3 coding sequence is TGTGCCAGCAGCTTACGGCAGGGACAGGCGAACACTGAAGCTTTCTTT. It translates to CASSLRQGQANTEAFF.